The 23 T cell receptor beta chains below were found in one sample sequenced in a study of cytomegalovirus exposure and HLA in healthy donors. The study ran its PCR with 60 Vbeta and 13 Jbeta primers. Profiled with immunoSEQ multiplex PCR; TCRdb holds only in-frame clones, not every one. The sample lists 120,000 or so clones; over 65% were seen once. Sequencing input: PBMCs. The receptors derive from a woman aged 40 to 50 in good health and CMV-seronegative.

This chain connects TRBV14 to TRBJ2-2; maybe TRBD1 (6 bases). CDR3 length: 15 residues. V shed 0 bases and J shed 1 base, with 6 bases lying between them. Germline V gives CDR1 SGHDN, CDR2 FVKESK. The CDR3 nucleotides read TGTGCCAGCAGCCAAGAACAGGGGAACACCGGGGAGCTGTTTTTT. Encoded protein: CASSQEQGNTGELFF.

V usage is TRBV19 and J usage is TRBJ2-7; 7 bases line up with TRBD2. Germline V CDR1 and CDR2: LNHDA, SQIVND (reference sequence). The CDR3 is 16 amino acids. The ends lost 4 bases at V and 3 bases at J; junction bases unmatched: 12. The CDR3 region is CASSTALAGARYEQYF. CDR3 DNA: TGTGCCAGTAGTACCGCCCTGGCGGGAGCACGCTACGAGCAGTACTTC.

The rearrangement links TRBV7-9 to TRBJ2-7, with D unclear. Trimming cost V 2 bases and J 5 bases, with 10 bases left between them. The CDR3 loop spans 13 amino acids. Per germline, CDR1 SEHNR and CDR2 FQNEAQ (reference sequence). The CDR3 DNA follows: TGTGCCAGCAGCTTATCTGCTCGGGACGAGCAGTACTTC. As protein: CASSLSARDEQYF.

The chain uses TRBV7-9 and TRBJ1-5; a weak D match, TRBD1 (5 bases). This CDR3 has 13 amino acids. Trimming shortened V by 6 bases and J by 2 bases, and 8 bases separated the two germline ends. From germline, CDR1 is SEHNR and CDR2 FQNEAQ (reference sequence). CDR3 bases: TGTGCCAGCAGTCCACAGGGCAATCAGCCCCAGCATTTT. It specifies CASSPQGNQPQHF.

V usage is TRBV5-1 and J usage is TRBJ2-7; TRBD2 matches 11 bases. Germline trimming cut 7 bases from V and 1 base from J; bases unmatched to any gene: 7. This CDR3 is 15 amino acids long. The germline V gene has CDR1 SGHRS and CDR2 YFSETQ. The CDR3 nucleotides read TGCGCCAGCTCGGAGCTAGCGGGAGGATCCTACGAGCAGTACTTC. It codes for CASSELAGGSYEQYF.

The rearrangement uses TRBV27 and TRBJ2-1, with 11 bases fitting TRBD2. V lost 5 bases, J lost 8 bases, and 8 bases stayed unmatched. The CDR3 runs 15 residues. Germline V gives CDR1 MNHEY, CDR2 SMNVEV (reference sequence). The DNA of the CDR3 is TGTGCCAGCAGTCCCCTAGCGGGAGGTACCGATGAGCAGTTCTTC. Encoded protein: CASSPLAGGTDEQFF.

V is TRBV19 and J is TRBJ2-1; D is undetermined. This CDR3 comprises 13 residues. V lost 4 bases and J 6 bases, leaving 10 bases between the germline ends. The germline gives CDR1 LNHDA, CDR2 SQIVND (reference sequence). CDR3 residues: CASSTGPRNEQFF. The CDR3 DNA is TGTGCCAGTAGTACAGGCCCACGCAATGAGCAGTTCTTC.

The rearrangement uses TRBV27 and TRBJ2-7, with 9 bases fitting TRBD1. The J segment lost 5 bases and the V segment lost 6 bases, leaving 11 bases of the junction unmatched. The CDR3 is 15 residues long. Per germline, CDR1 MNHEY and CDR2 SMNVEV (reference sequence). This CDR3 reads CASSAPGQGNHEQYF. The DNA for the CDR3 is TGTGCCAGCAGCGCCCCGGGACAGGGTAACCACGAGCAGTACTTC.

This chain links TRBV2 with TRBJ2-7; the D gene is possibly TRBD2 (6 bases). This CDR3 spans 12 amino acids. Germline V gene data show CDR1 as SNHLY and CDR2 as FYNNEI. V was trimmed by 10 bases and J by 1 base, leaving 11 bases between them. In DNA, the CDR3 is TGTGCCAACGGTGGGGGGTCCTACGAGCAGTACTTC. Its protein product is CANGGGSYEQYF.

A single count supports this clone. This chain joins TRBV12-1 and TRBJ1-2; TRBD1, the table's D call, was not compared with the DNA. TRBV12-1 is a documented pseudogene. The CDR3 has 12 amino acids. For the CDR3, the DNA is TGTGCCAGCAGCTTGTACAGGGGGGGCTACACCTTC. Its translation is CASSLYRGGYTF.

This clone was seen ten or more times. The chain carries TRBV7-2 and TRBJ2-5; perhaps TRBD2 as D (6 bases). Looked up from germline, CDR1 is SGHTA and CDR2 is FQGNSA. V shed 5 bases and J shed 4 bases, with 8 bases lying between them. The CDR3 runs to 12 residues. DNA for the CDR3: TGTGCCAGCAGCGGGACTCCAGAGACCCAGTACTTC. It is translated as CASSGTPETQYF.

The V and J genes are TRBV11-2 and TRBJ2-7; 10 positions agree with TRBD2. After removal of 4 bases from V and 4 bases from J, the junction contained 10 bases not matched to a gene. The germline V gene has CDR1 SGHAT and CDR2 FQNNGV. The CDR3 is 16 amino acids. This CDR3 is CASSWRASGGPYEQYF. The CDR3 DNA sequence: TGTGCCAGCAGCTGGCGGGCTAGCGGGGGACCTTACGAGCAGTACTTC.

The V gene is TRBV7-9, the J gene TRBJ1-6; D possibly corresponds to TRBD1 (5 bases). This CDR3 has 14 residues. V gave up 4 bases and J gave up 7 bases, with 11 bases separating them. Germline CDR1 SEHNR, CDR2 FQNEAQ (reference sequence). The CDR3 DNA sequence: TGTGCCAGCAGCTCGCAGGGAGGGAATTCACCCCTCCACTTT. Amino acids: CASSSQGGNSPLHF. Full variable domain (missing parts from reference TRBV7-9 and TRBJ1-6): DTGVSQNPRHKITKRGQNVTFRCDPISEHNRLYWYRQTLGQGPEFLTYFQNEAQLEKSRLLSDRFSAERPKGSFSTLEIQRTEQGDSAMYLCASSSQGGNSPLHFGNGTRLTVT.

This clone was detected only once. This chain's CDR3 is CASSPITVANYGYTF. The CDR3 DNA is TGTGCCAGCAGTCCCATAACAGTTGCTAACTATGGCTACACCTTC. The chain recombines TRBV28 with TRBJ1-2; the D is unclear. There are 15 residues in the CDR3. Germline values: CDR1 MDHEN, CDR2 SYDVKM. Trimming pared 5 bases from V and 0 bases from J, leaving 13 bases between.

CDR3 in DNA: TGTGCCAGCAGCTTATTTTCGGGTACTGGAAACACCATATATTTT. As protein: CASSLFSGTGNTIYF. This sequence joins TRBV7-2 and TRBJ1-3, with D hard to call. Deletions cut 2 bases from V and 2 bases from J, with 10 bases between. Germline values: CDR1 SGHTA, CDR2 FQGNSA. This CDR3 is built from 15 residues.

This clone was picked up a small number of times. The rearrangement uses TRBV6-5 and TRBJ2-7; tentatively, D is TRBD2 (6 bases). The germline V gene has CDR1 MNHEY and CDR2 SVGAGI. The CDR3 is made up of 15 amino acids. Trimming shortened V by 0 bases and J by 0 bases, and 9 bases separated the two germline ends. In DNA form, the CDR3 reads TGTGCCAGCAGTTACTCGGCGGGAACCTCCTACGAGCAGTACTTC. This sequence encodes CASSYSAGTSYEQYF.

This clone was seen a single time. This chain connects TRBV7-8 to TRBJ2-3; 9 bases fit TRBD2. CDR1 and CDR2 from the germline V gene are SGHVS and FQNEAQ. The V segment lost 5 bases and the J segment 5 bases; nucleotides outside the gene matches: 20. CDR3 size: 19 residues. The CDR3 sequence is CASSRDLAGTPSPGDTQYF. The CDR3 DNA sequence: TGTGCCAGCAGCCGGGACCTAGCGGGAACCCCCAGCCCGGGAGATACGCAGTATTTT.

The CDR3 loop reads CASSVQGAYGYTF. DNA of the CDR3: TGTGCCAGCAGCGTGCAGGGTGCCTATGGCTACACCTTC. The J gene is TRBJ1-2, the V gene TRBV6-1; the D gene is possibly TRBD1 (5 bases). This CDR3 comprises 13 residues. V shed 6 bases and J shed 4 bases, with 12 bases lying between them. Germline-derived CDR1 and CDR2 are MNHNS and SASEGT.

DNA of the CDR3: TGCGCCAGCAGCCCAGGGACTTCTAGCGGCTCCTACGAGCAGTACTTC. This sequence encodes CASSPGTSSGSYEQYF. The V call is TRBV5-1, the J call TRBJ2-7; 7 positions match TRBD2. The CDR3 sequence is 16 residues long. J was trimmed by 0 bases and V by 4 bases; bases with no gene match: 10. CDR1 and CDR2 (germline): SGHRS, YFSETQ.

The chain has TRBV6-6 and TRBJ1-1; no reliable D call. Per the germline V gene, CDR1 is MNHNY and CDR2 is SVGAGI (reference sequence). The germline V and J ends were trimmed by 6 bases and 1 base, with 12 bases remaining between them. The length of the CDR3 is 14 residues. The CDR3 loop is CASSSLTGNTEAFF. DNA of the CDR3: TGTGCCAGCAGCAGTCTTACGGGGAACACTGAAGCTTTCTTT.

The genes are TRBV28 and TRBJ2-5; TRBD1 aligns across 8 bases. The CDR3 runs to 13 residues. In germline, CDR1 is MDHEN, CDR2 SYDVKM. V shed 6 bases and J 2 bases; nucleotides not matched to a gene: 2. CDR3 region: CASRRQGQETQYF. The CDR3, as DNA: TGTGCCAGCAGGAGACAGGGGCAAGAGACCCAGTACTTC. Using reference TRBV28 and TRBJ2-5 for the parts outside the CDR3, the full variable domain is DVKVTQSSRYLVKRTGEKVFLECVQDMDHENMFWYRQDPGLGLRLIYFSYDVKMKEKGDIPEGYSVSREKKERFSLILESASTNQTSMYLCASRRQGQETQYFGPGTRLLVL.

Only a few counts were recorded for this clone. The chain employs TRBV28 and TRBJ2-1, with D possibly TRBD2 on 6 matching bases. Germline V gene sequence: CDR1 MDHEN, CDR2 SYDVKM. The CDR3 is made up of 14 amino acids. Trimming left V 3 bases short and J 9 bases short, with 15 bases between. CDR3 sequence: CASSFLTGDGEQFF. Written as DNA, the CDR3 is TGTGCCAGCAGTTTTTTAACGGGGGACGGTGAGCAGTTCTTC. The entire variable domain, with the rest obtained from reference TRBV28 and TRBJ2-1, is as follows: DVKVTQSSRYLVKRTGEKVFLECVQDMDHENMFWYRQDPGLGLRLIYFSYDVKMKEKGDIPEGYSVSREKKERFSLILESASTNQTSMYLCASSFLTGDGEQFFGPGTRLTVL.

The chain is built from TRBV6-1 and TRBJ2-3; 11 bases agree with TRBD2. Germline CDR1 reads MNHNS; CDR2 reads SASEGT. The CDR3 contains 14 residues. The J segment lost 5 bases and the V segment lost 6 bases, leaving 4 bases of the junction unmatched. This chain's CDR3 is CASRLAGAEDTQYF. CDR3 nucleotide sequence: TGTGCCAGCAGACTAGCGGGAGCTGAAGATACGCAGTATTTT.